Presented here are 24 T cell receptor beta chains from one specimen sequenced in a study of cytomegalovirus exposure and HLA in healthy donors. The PCR used 60 Vbeta and 13 Jbeta primers. TCRdb's copy holds only in-frame clones and misses some; the assay was immunoSEQ multiplex PCR. This sample has under 80,000 clones, with about 80% found just once. The material sequenced was PBMCs. These receptors originate from a man aged 50-59 years in good health and CMV-seropositive.

The chain couples TRBV7-9 to TRBJ1-2; D possibly corresponds to TRBD1 (6 bases). The CDR3 covers 13 residues. The germline V gene has CDR1 SEHNR and CDR2 FQNEAQ (reference sequence). Trimming pared 2 bases from V and 7 bases from J, leaving 11 bases between. The CDR3 region has the DNA TGTGCCAGCAGCTTACAACAGGGTGGTGGCTACACCTTC. This translates into CASSLQQGGGYTF. Combining the CDR3 with reference TRBV7-9 and TRBJ1-2 gives the whole variable domain DTGVSQNPRHKITKRGQNVTFRCDPISEHNRLYWYRQTLGQGPEFLTYFQNEAQLEKSRLLSDRFSAERPKGSFSTLEIQRTEQGDSAMYLCASSLQQGGGYTFGSGTRLTVV.

This rearrangement joins TRBV7-6 to TRBJ2-1; maybe TRBD2 (7 bases). Per the germline V gene, CDR1 is SGHVS and CDR2 is FNYEAQ. The CDR3 has 19 amino acids. Trimming stripped 1 base from V and 6 bases from J, with 25 bases between. The CDR3 spells CASSLDKSPRGALSNEQFF. In DNA, the CDR3 is TGTGCCAGCAGCTTAGATAAATCCCCCCGGGGGGCTTTGTCCAATGAGCAGTTCTTC. The entire variable domain, with the rest obtained from reference TRBV7-6 and TRBJ2-1, is as follows: GAGVSQSPRYKVTKRGQDVALRCDPISGHVSLYWYRQALGQGPEFLTYFNYEAQQDKSGLPNDRFSAERPEGSISTLTIQRTEQRDSAMYRCASSLDKSPRGALSNEQFFGPGTRLTVL.

As regards this clone: An end of the junction does not agree with germline; a read error may underlie this. The gene calls are TRBV18 and TRBJ2-3, with 9 bases fitting TRBD2. The CDR3 length is 17 residues. Germline V gene lookup returns CDR1 KGHSH and CDR2 LQKENI. The CDR3 DNA follows: TGTGACAGCTCACCAGGTGGCGGGAGGGTATCCACAGATACGCAGTATTTT. Encoded protein: CDSSPGGGRVSTDTQYF.

The V and J genes are TRBV10-3 and TRBJ2-7; 9 bases are shared with TRBD2. Germline CDR1 is ENHRY and CDR2 is SYGVKD. The CDR3 totals 17 residues. J was trimmed by 1 base and V by 4 bases; bases with no gene match: 11. Written as DNA, the CDR3 is TGTGCCATCAGTGGGTCAGGGGGGCTAGCGGGGTCCTACGAGCAGTACTTC. Amino acid sequence: CAISGSGGLAGSYEQYF.

The J gene is TRBJ1-4, the V gene TRBV30, with a possible D match to TRBD1 (5 bases). The germline V gene has CDR1 GTSNPN and CDR2 SVGIG (reference sequence). The CDR3 contains 12 residues. The CDR3 nucleotides are TGTGCTAAGAGGACATCTGGTGAAAAACTGTTTTTT. It encodes CAKRTSGEKLFF.

This rearrangement joins TRBV9 to TRBJ2-7, with TRBD1 identical over 9 bases. CDR1 is SGDLS and CDR2 is YYNGEE in the germline V gene. The CDR3 covers 17 residues. Unmatched junction bases numbered 17, after V lost 4 bases and J lost 6 bases. In nucleotides, the CDR3 is TGTGCCAGCAGCCTCCGTGGGGACAGGGACGCTCTGGGCGAGCAGTACTTC. The encoded protein is CASSLRGDRDALGEQYF.

The chain is built from TRBV4-2 and TRBJ2-3; D gene ambiguous. This CDR3 is 16 amino acids long. CDR1 and CDR2 (germline): LGHNA, YNFKEQ. V shed 2 bases and J shed 0 bases, with 12 bases lying between them. The CDR3 here is CASSQLNSPSTDTQYF. CDR3 in DNA: TGTGCCAGCAGCCAACTCAACTCCCCTAGCACAGATACGCAGTATTTT.

The V call is TRBV2, the J call TRBJ2-3; the match to TRBD1 covers 9 bases. Losses at the gene ends were 9 bases for V and 2 bases for J; bases not matched to a gene: 9. There are 15 residues in the CDR3. Looked up from germline, CDR1 is SNHLY and CDR2 is FYNNEI. The CDR3 DNA sequence: TGTGCCAGGGACAGGGGACGGACCTACACAGATACGCAGTATTTT. This sequence encodes CARDRGRTYTDTQYF.

The chain is built from TRBV5-1 and TRBJ1-1; 7 nucleotides match TRBD1. Germline V CDR1 and CDR2: SGHRS, YFSETQ. The length of the CDR3 is 14 residues. Unmatched junction bases numbered 3, after V lost 4 bases and J lost 0 bases. The CDR3 is CASSTGQLNTEAFF. CDR3 DNA sequence: TGCGCCAGCAGCACGGGACAGTTGAACACTGAAGCTTTCTTT.

The V call is TRBV25-1, the J call TRBJ2-7, with 10 nucleotides matching TRBD1. The CDR3 is made up of 13 amino acids. Germline values: CDR1 MGHDK, CDR2 SYGVNS. The ends lost 10 bases at V and 6 bases at J; junction bases unmatched: 9. The CDR3 nucleotides are TGTGCCACCACAAACCGGGACAGGGGCGAGCAGTACTTC. Translating gives CATTNRDRGEQYF.

This clone was detected once. The V gene is TRBV11-3, the J gene TRBJ2-1; D is possibly TRBD2 (6 bases). There are 17 residues in the CDR3. Germline CDR1 reads SGHNT; CDR2 reads YENEEA. Deletions cut 2 bases from V and 0 bases from J, with 14 bases between. Written as DNA, the CDR3 is TGTGCCAGCAGCTTAACAGGCGGGGCCTCCTCCTACAATGAGCAGTTCTTC. It yields the protein CASSLTGGASSYNEQFF.

The rearrangement joins TRBV2 to TRBJ1-4; perhaps TRBD1 as D (6 bases). The CDR3 spans 14 residues. Germline CDR1 SNHLY, CDR2 FYNNEI. The V end was cut by 4 bases, the J end by 4 bases, with 10 bases between. The CDR3 loop reads CASSVDRNNEKLFF. The CDR3 coding sequence is TGTGCCAGCAGTGTGGACAGAAATAATGAAAAACTGTTTTTT.

V gene TRBV11-2 combines with J gene TRBJ2-5, with 8 bases fitting TRBD1. The V gene end was trimmed by 5 bases and the J gene end by 5 bases; junction bases not matched to a gene: 10. The CDR3 consists of 15 residues. Germline V lookup: CDR1 SGHAT, CDR2 FQNNGV. CDR3 in amino acids: CASSQGQGRFETQYF. CDR3 in DNA: TGTGCCAGCAGCCAAGGACAGGGAAGGTTCGAGACCCAGTACTTC.

The V and J genes are TRBV28 and TRBJ1-1; 8 bases align to TRBD1. Trimming took 6 bases from V and 7 from J; bases not matched to a gene: 7. This CDR3 is built from 13 residues. The germline V gene encodes CDR1 MDHEN and CDR2 SYDVKM. CDR3 DNA: TGTGCCAGCAGGTGGACAGGGAGGATTGAAGCTTTCTTT. Residues: CASRWTGRIEAFF.

The gene calls are TRBV6-5 and TRBJ1-6; TRBD1 matches at 8 bases. Germline CDR1 is MNHEY and CDR2 is SVGAGI. CDR3 length equals 14 residues. V was clipped by 7 bases and J by 10 bases; unmatched bases: 9. The CDR3 DNA reads TGTGCCAGCATCCGGACAGGGTTGGAATCACCCCTCCACTTT. As protein: CASIRTGLESPLHF.

J is TRBJ1-5 and V is TRBV15; TRBD1 aligns across 8 bases. J was trimmed by 6 bases and V by 1 base; bases with no gene match: 5. Germline V gives CDR1 LNHNV, CDR2 YYDKDF (reference sequence). The length of the CDR3 is 15 residues. The DNA of the CDR3 is TGTGCCACCAGCAGAGCGGACAGGGACAGTCAGCCCCAGCATTTT. Translated: CATSRADRDSQPQHF.

The rearrangement uses TRBV14 and TRBJ1-2; D not resolved. Germline assignment: CDR1 SGHDN and CDR2 FVKESK. V shed 0 bases and J shed 6 bases, with 5 bases lying between them. The CDR3 totals 12 residues. CDR3: CASSQEAHGYTF. CDR3 sequence (DNA): TGTGCCAGCAGCCAAGAGGCTCATGGCTACACCTTC.

The gene calls are TRBV5-4 and TRBJ2-7; the match to TRBD1 covers 9 bases. Germline lookup yields CDR1 SGHNT and CDR2 YYREEE (reference sequence). V dropped 2 bases and J dropped 2; count of bases not matched to a gene: 5. The CDR3 is made up of 15 amino acids. In DNA, the CDR3 is TGTGCCAGCAGCTTTAGTAGGGACAGGGCCTACGAGCAGTACTTC. It codes for CASSFSRDRAYEQYF.

In its sample, this clone was seen a few times. The gene calls are TRBV9 and TRBJ2-5, with a possible D match to TRBD2 (6 bases). The germline V gene encodes CDR1 SGDLS and CDR2 YYNGEE. This CDR3 is built from 15 residues. V lost 4 bases to trimming and J lost 5 bases, with 18 bases between them. As DNA, the CDR3 is TGTGCCAGCAGCCCGGAATGGGGGGTCTGGGAGACCCAGTACTTC. This gives the protein CASSPEWGVWETQYF. Together with reference TRBV9 and TRBJ2-5, the CDR3 gives the full variable domain: DSGVTQTPKHLITATGQRVTLRCSPRSGDLSVYWYQQSLDQGLQFLIQYYNGEERAKGNILERFSAQQFPDLHSELNLSSLELGDSALYFCASSPEWGVWETQYFGPGTRLLVL.

The J gene is TRBJ1-4, the V gene TRBV2; 10 positions agree with TRBD1. Germline V gene data show CDR1 as SNHLY and CDR2 as FYNNEI. V lost 7 bases, J lost 7 bases, and 6 bases stayed unmatched. This CDR3 region has 14 residues. The CDR3 protein is CASTRDRGREKLFF. The CDR3 DNA is TGTGCCAGCACCCGGGACAGGGGCCGTGAAAAACTGTTTTTT.

The DNA of the CDR3 is TGTGCCAGTATGCGGTCGGGCTCTGGGGCCAACGTCCTGACTTTC. It codes for CASMRSGSGANVLTF. The V gene is TRBV19, the J gene TRBJ2-6; no firm D call. CDR3 length equals 15 residues. Germline assignment: CDR1 LNHDA and CDR2 SQIVND (reference sequence). The V end was cut by 7 bases, the J end by 0 bases, with 10 bases between.

This rearrangement joins TRBV30 to TRBJ1-2; TRBD1 matches at 7 bases. Germline V lookup: CDR1 GTSNPN, CDR2 SVGIG (reference sequence). The CDR3 consists of 14 residues. The J segment lost 2 bases and the V segment lost 0 bases, leaving 3 bases of the junction unmatched. CDR3 bases: TGTGCCTGGAGTGTACTGGGACAGAACTATGGCTACACCTTC. Translation: CAWSVLGQNYGYTF.

Concerning this clone itself: The sample holds other DNA sequences that translate to the same CDR3. The rearrangement joins TRBV25-1 to TRBJ2-5; D is perhaps TRBD2 (6 bases). V was pared by 1 base and J by 2 bases, with 14 bases between. The germline V gene has CDR1 MGHDK and CDR2 SYGVNS. The CDR3 contains 16 residues. The CDR3 DNA is TGTGCCAGCAGTGAATTGGAGGGGTCGCCTCAAGAGACCCAGTACTTC. It encodes CASSELEGSPQETQYF.

The CDR3, as DNA: TGTGCCAGTAGCCCAGGGACAGGCGCCTTCTACGAGCAGTACTTC. Translated: CASSPGTGAFYEQYF. The V gene is TRBV19, the J gene TRBJ2-5; 8 bases are shared with TRBD1. The assigned J gene may be wrong: the sequence end matches TRBJ2-7 better. CDR3 size: 15 residues. Germline CDR1 reads LNHDA; CDR2 reads SQIVND (reference sequence).